These 9 T cell receptor beta chains were sequenced from one sample in a study of cytomegalovirus exposure and HLA in healthy donors. 13 Jbeta primers and 60 Vbeta primers were used for the PCR. TCRdb's table, derived via immunoSEQ multiplex PCR, lists solely in-frame clones and lacks some. Seen here are approximately 300,000 clones, 84% observed once, and the top ten hold roughly 2%. The sequenced sample consisted of PBMCs. The receptors were sampled from a woman in her forties in good health and CMV-seropositive.

The rearrangement links TRBV5-1 to TRBJ2-5, with TRBD2 matching over 8 bases. The CDR3 sequence is 15 residues long. Per the germline V gene, CDR1 is SGHRS and CDR2 is YFSETQ. V was pared by 0 bases and J by 1 base, with 2 bases of the junction left unmatched. DNA for the CDR3: TGCGCCAGCAGCTTGGGGAGCGGGAGCCAAGAGACCCAGTACTTC. This gives the protein CASSLGSGSQETQYF.

V and J are TRBV6-5 and TRBJ1-2, with 10 bases matching TRBD1. The V and J ends lost 5 bases and 7 bases, in that order; junction bases with no gene match: 10. The CDR3 has 15 amino acids. CDR1 is MNHEY, CDR2 SVGAGI, per germline. The CDR3 sequence is CASSPGDRGFSGYTF. The CDR3 DNA is TGTGCCAGCAGTCCGGGGGACAGGGGTTTTTCTGGCTACACCTTC.

In its sample, this clone was seen once. The chain links TRBV6-5 to TRBJ1-1; perhaps TRBD1 as D (5 bases). Looked up from germline, CDR1 is MNHEY and CDR2 is SVGAGI. CDR3 size: 13 residues. The V and J ends lost 3 bases and 7 bases respectively, with 12 bases between them. The CDR3 here is CASSYRQPFEAFF. CDR3 bases: TGTGCCAGCAGTTATCGACAGCCGTTTGAAGCTTTCTTT.

V and J are TRBV7-3 and TRBJ2-5, with TRBD1 matching 10 bases. TRBJ2-7 matches the DNA end more closely, so the J call is doubtful. Germline lookup yields CDR1 SGHTA and CDR2 FQGTGA. This CDR3 is built from 13 residues. CDR3 DNA: TGTGCCAGCAGCTGGACAGGGGGGGACGAGCAGTACTTC. Translating it yields CASSWTGGDEQYF.

CDR3 coding DNA: TGTGCCAGCAGACAGACTGGGGGCAGGGGCAATGAGCAGTTCTTC. It is translated as CASRQTGGRGNEQFF. The gene calls are TRBV11-3 and TRBJ2-1, with D perhaps TRBD1 (6 bases). Trimming took off 6 bases at V and 6 bases at J, with 18 bases between the two ends. Looked up from germline, CDR1 is SGHNT and CDR2 is YENEEA. This CDR3 has 15 residues.

The CDR3 DNA is TGTGCCAGCAGCTTAGGACTAGCGGGAGGGCAGTACTTC. The encoded protein is CASSLGLAGGQYF. The gene calls are TRBV7-2 and TRBJ2-7, with 13 bases that match TRBD2. The CDR3 totals 13 residues. After removal of 1 base from V and 9 bases from J, the junction contained 0 bases not matched to a gene. CDR1 is SGHTA, CDR2 FQGNSA, per germline.

The V call is TRBV7-8, the J call TRBJ2-7, with 10 bases aligning to TRBD1. CDR1 and CDR2 (germline): SGHVS, FQNEAQ. Trimming removed 4 bases from V and 7 bases from J; junction bases left unmatched: 7. This CDR3 is 14 amino acids long. The CDR3 region has the DNA TGTGCCAGCAGCTCGTTTGACAGGGGGCGTGAGCAGTACTTC. It codes for CASSSFDRGREQYF.

This chain joins TRBV21-1 and TRBJ1-2. TRBV21-1 is given as a pseudogene. This CDR3 spans 12 amino acids. DNA of the CDR3: TGTGCCAGCAGCAAAAGGCGGAATGGCTACACCTTC. The encoded protein is CASSKRRNGYTF.

The chain uses TRBV28 and TRBJ1-2, with 10 bases lining up with TRBD1. CDR1 is MDHEN, CDR2 SYDVKM, per germline. After removal of 4 bases from V and 14 bases from J, the junction contained 10 bases not matched to a gene. The CDR3 totals 13 residues. As DNA, the CDR3 is TGTGCCAGCAGTTCCGGGACAGGGGTGCCTAAAACCTTC. Translating gives CASSSGTGVPKTF.